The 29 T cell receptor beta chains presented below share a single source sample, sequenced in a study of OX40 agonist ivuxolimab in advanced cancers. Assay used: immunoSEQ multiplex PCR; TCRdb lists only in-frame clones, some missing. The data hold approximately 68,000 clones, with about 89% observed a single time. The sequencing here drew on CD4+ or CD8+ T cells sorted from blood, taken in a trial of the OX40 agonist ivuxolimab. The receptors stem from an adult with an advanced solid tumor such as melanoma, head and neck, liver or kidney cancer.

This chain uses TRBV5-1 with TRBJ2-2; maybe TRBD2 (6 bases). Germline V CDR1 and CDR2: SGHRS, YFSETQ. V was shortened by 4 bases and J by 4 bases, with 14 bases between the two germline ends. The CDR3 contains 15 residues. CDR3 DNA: TGCGCCAGCAGCCCCAGCGCGGGATTCACCGGGGAGCTGTTTTTT. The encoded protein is CASSPSAGFTGELFF.

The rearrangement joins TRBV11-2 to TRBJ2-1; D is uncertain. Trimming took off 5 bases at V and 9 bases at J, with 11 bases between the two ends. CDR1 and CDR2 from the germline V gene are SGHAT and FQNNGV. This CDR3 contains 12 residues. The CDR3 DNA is TGTGCCAGCAGCGTGGTTGGGCGTGAGCAGTTCTTC. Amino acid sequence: CASSVVGREQFF.

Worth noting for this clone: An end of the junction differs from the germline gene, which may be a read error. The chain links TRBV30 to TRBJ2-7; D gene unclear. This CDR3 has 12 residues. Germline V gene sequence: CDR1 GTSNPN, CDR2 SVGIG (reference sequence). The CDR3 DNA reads TGTGCCTGGAACCGAGCTACTTACGAGCGGTACTTC. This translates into CAWNRATYERYF.

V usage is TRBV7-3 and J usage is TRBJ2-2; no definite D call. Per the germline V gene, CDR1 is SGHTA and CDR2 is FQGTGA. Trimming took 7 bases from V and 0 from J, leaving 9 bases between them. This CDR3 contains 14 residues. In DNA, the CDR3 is TGTGCCAGCAAATCCCAGCCGAACACCGGGGAGCTGTTTTTT. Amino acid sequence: CASKSQPNTGELFF.

CDR3 amino acids: CASTSGGVRTGELFF. CDR3 DNA sequence: TGTGCCAGCACTAGCGGGGGGGTTAGGACCGGGGAGCTGTTTTTT. This sequence joins TRBV27 and TRBJ2-2; 12 bases map to TRBD2. There are 15 residues in the CDR3. After removal of 7 bases from V and 5 bases from J, the junction contained 5 bases not matched to a gene. Germline V gene data show CDR1 as MNHEY and CDR2 as SMNVEV (reference sequence).

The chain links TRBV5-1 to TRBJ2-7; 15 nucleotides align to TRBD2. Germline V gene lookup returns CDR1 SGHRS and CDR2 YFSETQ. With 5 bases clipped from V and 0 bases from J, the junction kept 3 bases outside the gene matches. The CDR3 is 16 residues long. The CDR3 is CASSQGLAGGSYEQYF. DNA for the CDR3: TGCGCCAGCAGTCAGGGACTAGCGGGGGGCTCCTACGAGCAGTACTTC.

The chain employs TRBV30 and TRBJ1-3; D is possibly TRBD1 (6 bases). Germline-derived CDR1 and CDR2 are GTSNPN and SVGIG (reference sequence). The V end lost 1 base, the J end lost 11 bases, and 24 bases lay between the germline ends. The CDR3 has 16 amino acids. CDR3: CAWSGGGRVVPVPIYF. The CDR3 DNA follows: TGTGCCTGGAGTGGAGGGGGGAGAGTCGTCCCTGTCCCCATATATTTT. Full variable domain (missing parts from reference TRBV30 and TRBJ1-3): SQTIHQWPATLVQPVGSPLSLECTVEGTSNPNLYWYRQAAGRGLQLLFYSVGIGQISSEVPQNLSASRPQDRQFILSSKKLLLSDSGFYLCAWSGGGRVVPVPIYFGEGSWLTVV.

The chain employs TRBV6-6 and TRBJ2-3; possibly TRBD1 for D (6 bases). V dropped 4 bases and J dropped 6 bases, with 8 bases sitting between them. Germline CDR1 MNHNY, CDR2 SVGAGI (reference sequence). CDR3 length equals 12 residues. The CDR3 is CASSSQGDTQYF. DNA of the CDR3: TGTGCCAGCAGTTCCCAGGGGGATACGCAGTATTTT.

Written as DNA, the CDR3 is TGCGCCAGCAGCTACGGCACCGAGGGGGGCTACACCTTC. Its translation is CASSYGTEGGYTF. The rearrangement uses TRBV5-1 and TRBJ1-2, with TRBD1 as a possible D gene (5 bases). The CDR3 runs to 13 residues. Trimming took 3 bases from V and 8 from J, leaving 14 bases between them. Germline lookup yields CDR1 SGHRS and CDR2 YFSETQ.

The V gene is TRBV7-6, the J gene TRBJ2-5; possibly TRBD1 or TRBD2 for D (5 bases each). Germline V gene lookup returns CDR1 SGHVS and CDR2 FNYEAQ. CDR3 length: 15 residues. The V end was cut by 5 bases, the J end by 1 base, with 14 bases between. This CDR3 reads CASSMDSRGQETQYF. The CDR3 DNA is TGTGCCAGCAGCATGGATTCGAGGGGCCAAGAGACCCAGTACTTC.

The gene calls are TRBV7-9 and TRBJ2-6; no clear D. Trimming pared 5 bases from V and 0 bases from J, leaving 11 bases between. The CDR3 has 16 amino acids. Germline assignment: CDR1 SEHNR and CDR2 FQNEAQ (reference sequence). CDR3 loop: CASSARQASGANVLTF. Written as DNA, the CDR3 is TGTGCCAGCAGCGCACGTCAGGCCTCTGGGGCCAACGTCCTGACTTTC.

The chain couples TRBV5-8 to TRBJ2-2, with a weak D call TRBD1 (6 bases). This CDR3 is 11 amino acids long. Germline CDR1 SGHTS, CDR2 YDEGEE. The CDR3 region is CGGGRAGELFF. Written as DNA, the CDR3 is TGTGGAGGGGGAAGGGCCGGGGAGCTGTTTTTT.

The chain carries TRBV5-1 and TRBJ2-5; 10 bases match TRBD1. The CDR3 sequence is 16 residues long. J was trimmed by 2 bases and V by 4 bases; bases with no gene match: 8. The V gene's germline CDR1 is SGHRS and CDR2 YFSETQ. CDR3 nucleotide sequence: TGCGCCAGCAGCGAGATCCCGGGACAGGGGCAAGAGACCCAGTACTTC. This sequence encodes CASSEIPGQGQETQYF.

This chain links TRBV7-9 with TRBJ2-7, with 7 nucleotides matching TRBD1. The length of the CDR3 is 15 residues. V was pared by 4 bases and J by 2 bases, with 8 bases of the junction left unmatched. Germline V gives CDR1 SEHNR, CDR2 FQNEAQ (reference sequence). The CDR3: CASSSHDRVPYEQYF. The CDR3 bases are TGTGCCAGCAGCTCCCATGACAGGGTCCCCTACGAGCAGTACTTC.

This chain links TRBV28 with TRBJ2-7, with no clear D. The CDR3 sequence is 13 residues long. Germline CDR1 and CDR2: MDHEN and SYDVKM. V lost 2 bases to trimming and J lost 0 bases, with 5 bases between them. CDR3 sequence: CASSLESSYEQYF. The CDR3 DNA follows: TGTGCCAGCAGTTTAGAGAGCTCCTACGAGCAGTACTTC.

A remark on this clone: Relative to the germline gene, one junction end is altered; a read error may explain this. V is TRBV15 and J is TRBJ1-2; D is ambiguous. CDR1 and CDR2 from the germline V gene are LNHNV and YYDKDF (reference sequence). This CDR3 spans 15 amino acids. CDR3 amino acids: CATSGEALAVHGYTF. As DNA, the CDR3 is TGTGCCACCAGCGGAGAGGCCTTGGCGGTCCATGGCTACACCTTC.

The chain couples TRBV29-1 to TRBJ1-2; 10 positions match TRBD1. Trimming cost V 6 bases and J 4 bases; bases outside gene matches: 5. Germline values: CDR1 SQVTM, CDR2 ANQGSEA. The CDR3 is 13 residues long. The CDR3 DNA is TGCAGCGTAAGACAGGGGGCTTCCTATGGCTACACCTTC. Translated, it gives CSVRQGASYGYTF.

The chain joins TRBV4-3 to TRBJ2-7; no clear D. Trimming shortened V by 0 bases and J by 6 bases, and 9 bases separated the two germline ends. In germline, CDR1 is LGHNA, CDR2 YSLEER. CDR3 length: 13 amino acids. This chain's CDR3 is CASSQDLSAEQYF. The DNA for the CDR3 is TGCGCCAGCAGCCAAGATTTAAGTGCCGAGCAGTACTTC.

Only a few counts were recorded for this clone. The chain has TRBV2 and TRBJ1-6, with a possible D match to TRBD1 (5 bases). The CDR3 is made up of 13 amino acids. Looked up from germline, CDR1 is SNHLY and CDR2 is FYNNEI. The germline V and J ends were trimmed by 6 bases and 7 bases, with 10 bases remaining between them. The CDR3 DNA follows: TGTGCCAGCAGCAGGGAACCGAATTCACCCCTCCACTTT. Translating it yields CASSREPNSPLHF. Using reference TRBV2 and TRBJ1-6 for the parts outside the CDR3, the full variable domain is EPEVTQTPSHQVTQMGQEVILRCVPISNHLYFYWYRQILGQKVEFLVSFYNNEISEKSEIFDDQFSVERPDGSNFTLKIRSTKLEDSAMYFCASSREPNSPLHFGNGTRLTVT.

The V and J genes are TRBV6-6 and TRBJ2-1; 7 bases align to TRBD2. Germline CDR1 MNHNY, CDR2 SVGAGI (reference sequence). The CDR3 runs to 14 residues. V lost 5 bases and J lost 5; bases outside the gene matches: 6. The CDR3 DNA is TGTGCCAGCAGTCTAGGGACTACAAACAATGAGCAGTTCTTC. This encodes CASSLGTTNNEQFF.

The CDR3, as DNA: TGCAGCGTTGAAGGTTCCCCGGGGGCTTTCTTT. Translated, it gives CSVEGSPGAFF. The rearrangement joins TRBV29-1 to TRBJ1-1, with D unclear. The CDR3 consists of 11 residues. The V gene lost 1 base and the J gene lost 11 bases, with 11 bases spanning the gap. CDR1 is SQVTM and CDR2 is ANQGSEA in the germline V gene.

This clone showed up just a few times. The CDR3 reads CASSSPGVTKGAFF. The CDR3 bases are TGTGCCAGCAGTTCCCCCGGGGTAACCAAAGGAGCTTTCTTT. The chain employs TRBV28 and TRBJ1-1; D is uncertain. There are 14 residues in the CDR3. Trimming shortened V by 4 bases and J by 10 bases, and 19 bases separated the two germline ends. CDR1 is MDHEN and CDR2 is SYDVKM in the germline V gene. The full variable domain, completed using reference TRBV28 and TRBJ1-1, is DVKVTQSSRYLVKRTGEKVFLECVQDMDHENMFWYRQDPGLGLRLIYFSYDVKMKEKGDIPEGYSVSREKKERFSLILESASTNQTSMYLCASSSPGVTKGAFFGQGTRLTVV.

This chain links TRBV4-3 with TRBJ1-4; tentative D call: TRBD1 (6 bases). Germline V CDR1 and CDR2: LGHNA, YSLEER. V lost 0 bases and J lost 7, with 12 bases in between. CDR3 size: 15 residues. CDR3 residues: CASSQDLGAVEKLFF. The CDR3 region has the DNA TGCGCCAGCAGCCAAGATCTGGGGGCTGTTGAAAAACTGTTTTTT.

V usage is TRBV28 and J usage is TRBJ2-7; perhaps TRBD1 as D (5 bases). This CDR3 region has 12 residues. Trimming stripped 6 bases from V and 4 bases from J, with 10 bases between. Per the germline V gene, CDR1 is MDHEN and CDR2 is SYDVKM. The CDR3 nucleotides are TGTGCCAGCAGAGAGACAGCGTACGAGCAGTACTTC. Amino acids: CASRETAYEQYF.

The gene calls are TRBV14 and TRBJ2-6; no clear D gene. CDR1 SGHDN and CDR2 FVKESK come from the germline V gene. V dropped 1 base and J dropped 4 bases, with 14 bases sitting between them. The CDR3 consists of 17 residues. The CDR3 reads CASSQGWKVRGANVLTF. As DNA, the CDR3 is TGTGCCAGCAGCCAAGGGTGGAAGGTACGGGGGGCCAACGTCCTGACTTTC.

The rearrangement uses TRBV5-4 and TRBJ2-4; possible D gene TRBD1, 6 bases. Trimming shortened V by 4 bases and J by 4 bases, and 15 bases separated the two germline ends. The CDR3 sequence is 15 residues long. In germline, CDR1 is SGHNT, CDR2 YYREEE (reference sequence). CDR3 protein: CASSGGGQQKNIQYF. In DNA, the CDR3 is TGTGCCAGCAGCGGGGGCGGACAGCAAAAAAACATTCAGTACTTC.

CDR3 coding DNA: TGTGCCAGTAACAGGGATTCTGGAAACACCATATATTTT. Its protein product is CASNRDSGNTIYF. V usage is TRBV9 and J usage is TRBJ1-3; tentative D call: TRBD1 (6 bases). CDR1 and CDR2 from the germline V gene are SGDLS and YYNGEE. The CDR3 consists of 13 residues. The germline V and J ends were trimmed by 8 bases and 1 base, with 10 bases remaining between them.

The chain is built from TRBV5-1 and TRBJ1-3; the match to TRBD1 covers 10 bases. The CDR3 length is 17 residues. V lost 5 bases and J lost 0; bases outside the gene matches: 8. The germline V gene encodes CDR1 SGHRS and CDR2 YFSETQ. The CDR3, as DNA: TGCGCCAGCAGACCGACAGGGGGCCCTTTCTCTGGAAACACCATATATTTT. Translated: CASRPTGGPFSGNTIYF. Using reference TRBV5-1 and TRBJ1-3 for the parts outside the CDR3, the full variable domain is KAGVTQTPRYLIKTRGQQVTLSCSPISGHRSVSWYQQTPGQGLQFLFEYFSETQRNKGNFPGRFSGRQFSNSRSEMNVSTLELGDSALYLCASRPTGGPFSGNTIYFGEGSWLTVV.

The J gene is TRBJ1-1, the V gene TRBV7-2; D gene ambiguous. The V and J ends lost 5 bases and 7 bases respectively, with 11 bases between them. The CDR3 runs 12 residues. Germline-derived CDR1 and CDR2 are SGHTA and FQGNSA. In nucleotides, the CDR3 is TGTGCCAGCAGCCCCCTGGGGATTGAAGCTTTCTTT. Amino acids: CASSPLGIEAFF.